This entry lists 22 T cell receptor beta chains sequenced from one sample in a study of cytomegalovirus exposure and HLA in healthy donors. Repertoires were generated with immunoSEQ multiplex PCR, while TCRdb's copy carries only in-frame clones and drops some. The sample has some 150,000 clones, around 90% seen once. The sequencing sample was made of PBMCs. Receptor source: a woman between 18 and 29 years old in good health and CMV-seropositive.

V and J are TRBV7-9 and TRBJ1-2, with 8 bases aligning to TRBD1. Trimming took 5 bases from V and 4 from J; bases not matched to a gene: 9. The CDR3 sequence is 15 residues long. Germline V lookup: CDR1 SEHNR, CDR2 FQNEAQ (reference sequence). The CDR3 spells CASSPQGVQFYGYTF. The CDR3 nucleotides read TGTGCCAGCAGCCCACAGGGGGTACAGTTCTATGGCTACACCTTC.

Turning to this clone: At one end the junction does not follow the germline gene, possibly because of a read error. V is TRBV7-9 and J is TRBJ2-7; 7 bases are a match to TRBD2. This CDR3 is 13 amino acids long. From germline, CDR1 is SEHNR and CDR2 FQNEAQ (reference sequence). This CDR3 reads CASSVAGTPPKSW. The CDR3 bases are TGTGCCAGCAGCGTAGCGGGCACCCCACCCAAGTCGTGG.

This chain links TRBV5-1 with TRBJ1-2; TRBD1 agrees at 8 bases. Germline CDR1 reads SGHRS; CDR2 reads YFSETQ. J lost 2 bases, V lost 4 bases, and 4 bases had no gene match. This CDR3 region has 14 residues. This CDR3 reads CASSPGQGNYGYTF. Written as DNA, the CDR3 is TGCGCCAGCAGCCCTGGACAGGGCAACTATGGCTACACCTTC.

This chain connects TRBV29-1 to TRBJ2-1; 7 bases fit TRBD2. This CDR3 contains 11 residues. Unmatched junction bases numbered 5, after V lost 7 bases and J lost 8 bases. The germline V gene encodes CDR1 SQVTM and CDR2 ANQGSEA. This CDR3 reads CSASGGHEQFF. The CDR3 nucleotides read TGCAGCGCATCGGGAGGCCATGAGCAGTTCTTC.

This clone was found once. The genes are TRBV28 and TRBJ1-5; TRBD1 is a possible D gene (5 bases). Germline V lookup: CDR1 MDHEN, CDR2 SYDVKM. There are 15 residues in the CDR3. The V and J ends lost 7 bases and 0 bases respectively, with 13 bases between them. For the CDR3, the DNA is TGTGCCAGCACCTCCGACAGCTATAGCAATCAGCCCCAGCATTTT. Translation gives CASTSDSYSNQPQHF. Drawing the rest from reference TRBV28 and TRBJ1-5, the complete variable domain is DVKVTQSSRYLVKRTGEKVFLECVQDMDHENMFWYRQDPGLGLRLIYFSYDVKMKEKGDIPEGYSVSREKKERFSLILESASTNQTSMYLCASTSDSYSNQPQHFGDGTRLSIL.

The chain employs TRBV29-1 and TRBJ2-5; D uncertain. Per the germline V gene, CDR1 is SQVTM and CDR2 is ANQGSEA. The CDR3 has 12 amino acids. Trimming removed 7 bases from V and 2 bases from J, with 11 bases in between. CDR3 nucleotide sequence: TGCAGCGCAACAGCAGCTCAAGAGACCCAGTACTTC. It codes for CSATAAQETQYF.

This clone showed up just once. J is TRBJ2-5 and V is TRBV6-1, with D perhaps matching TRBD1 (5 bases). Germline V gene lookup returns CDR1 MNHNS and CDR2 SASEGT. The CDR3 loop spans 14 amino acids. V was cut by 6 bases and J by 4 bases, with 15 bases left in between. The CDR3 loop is CASSPLQGRETQYF. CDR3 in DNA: TGTGCCAGCAGCCCCCTCCAGGGCCGAGAGACCCAGTACTTC.

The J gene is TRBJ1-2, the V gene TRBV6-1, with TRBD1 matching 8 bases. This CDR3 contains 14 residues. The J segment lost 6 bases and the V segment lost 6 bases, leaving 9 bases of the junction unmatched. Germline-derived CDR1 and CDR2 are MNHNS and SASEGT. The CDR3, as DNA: TGTGCCAGCAGCCATCAGACAGGGGCTAATGGCTACACCTTC. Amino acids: CASSHQTGANGYTF.

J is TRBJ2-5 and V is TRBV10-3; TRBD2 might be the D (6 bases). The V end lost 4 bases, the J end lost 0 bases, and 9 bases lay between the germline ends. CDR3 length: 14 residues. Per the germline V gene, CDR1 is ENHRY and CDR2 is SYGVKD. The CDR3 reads CAISVGGYQETQYF. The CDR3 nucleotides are TGTGCCATCAGTGTTGGGGGGTACCAAGAGACCCAGTACTTC.

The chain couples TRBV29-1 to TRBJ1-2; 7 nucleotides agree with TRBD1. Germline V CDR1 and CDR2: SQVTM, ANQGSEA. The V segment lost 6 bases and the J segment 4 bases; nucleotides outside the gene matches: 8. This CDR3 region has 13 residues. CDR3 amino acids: CSVRRQGGYGYTF. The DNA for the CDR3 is TGCAGCGTCCGTCGACAGGGTGGCTATGGCTACACCTTC.

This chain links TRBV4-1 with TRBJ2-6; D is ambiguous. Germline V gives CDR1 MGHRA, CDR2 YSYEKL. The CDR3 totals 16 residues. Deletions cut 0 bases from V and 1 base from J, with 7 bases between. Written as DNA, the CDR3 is TGCGCCAGCAGCCAAGATCGCGGTTCTGGGGCCAACGTCCTGACTTTC. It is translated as CASSQDRGSGANVLTF.

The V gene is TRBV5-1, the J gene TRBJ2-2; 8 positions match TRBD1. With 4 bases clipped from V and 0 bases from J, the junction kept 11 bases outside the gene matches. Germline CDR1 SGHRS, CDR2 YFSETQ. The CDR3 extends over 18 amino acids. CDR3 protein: CASSRNLPGQANTGELFF. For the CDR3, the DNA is TGCGCCAGCAGCCGAAATTTACCGGGACAGGCGAACACCGGGGAGCTGTTTTTT.

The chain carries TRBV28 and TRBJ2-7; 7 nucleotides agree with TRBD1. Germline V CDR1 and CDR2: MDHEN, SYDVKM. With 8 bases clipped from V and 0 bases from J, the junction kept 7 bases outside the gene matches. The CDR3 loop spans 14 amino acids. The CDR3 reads CASLEQGTSYEQYF. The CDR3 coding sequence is TGTGCCAGCTTGGAACAGGGGACCTCCTACGAGCAGTACTTC.

In DNA, the CDR3 is TGTGCCAGCAGCCCCCGGGTATCCATCTCTGGGGCCAACGTCCTGACTTTC. It is translated as CASSPRVSISGANVLTF. The chain is built from TRBV11-3 and TRBJ2-6; D is ambiguous. The CDR3 covers 17 residues. Germline loops: CDR1 SGHNT, CDR2 YENEEA. Trimming pared 5 bases from V and 0 bases from J, leaving 14 bases between.

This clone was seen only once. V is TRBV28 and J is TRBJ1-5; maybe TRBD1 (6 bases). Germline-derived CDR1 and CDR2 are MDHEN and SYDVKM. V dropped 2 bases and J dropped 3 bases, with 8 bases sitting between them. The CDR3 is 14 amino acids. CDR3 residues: CASSLTGNNQPQHF. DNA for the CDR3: TGTGCCAGCAGTTTAACAGGGAACAATCAGCCCCAGCATTTT.

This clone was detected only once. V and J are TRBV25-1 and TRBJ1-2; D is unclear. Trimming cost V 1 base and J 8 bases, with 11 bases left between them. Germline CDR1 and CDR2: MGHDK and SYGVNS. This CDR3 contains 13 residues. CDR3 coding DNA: TGTGCCAGCAGTGAATCAGGCTTAATCGGCTACACCTTC. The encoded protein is CASSESGLIGYTF.

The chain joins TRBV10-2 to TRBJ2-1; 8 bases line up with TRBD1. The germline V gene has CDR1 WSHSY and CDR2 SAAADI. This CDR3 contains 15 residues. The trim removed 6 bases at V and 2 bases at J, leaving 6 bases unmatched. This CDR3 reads CASRGNRGAYNEQFF. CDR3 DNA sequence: TGCGCCAGCAGAGGAAACAGGGGGGCCTACAATGAGCAGTTCTTC.

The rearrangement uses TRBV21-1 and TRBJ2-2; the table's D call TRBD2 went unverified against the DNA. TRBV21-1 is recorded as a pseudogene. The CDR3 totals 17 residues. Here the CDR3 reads CASSKQGRSSRTGELFF. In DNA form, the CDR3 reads TGTGCCAGCAGCAAACAAGGGAGGTCCAGTAGGACCGGGGAGCTGTTTTTT.

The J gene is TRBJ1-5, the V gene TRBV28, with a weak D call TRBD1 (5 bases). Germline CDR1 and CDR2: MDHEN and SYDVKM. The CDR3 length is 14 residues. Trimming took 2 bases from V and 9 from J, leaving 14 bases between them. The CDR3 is CASSLGGDRGPQHF. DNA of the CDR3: TGTGCCAGCAGTTTAGGGGGGGACCGAGGGCCCCAGCATTTT.

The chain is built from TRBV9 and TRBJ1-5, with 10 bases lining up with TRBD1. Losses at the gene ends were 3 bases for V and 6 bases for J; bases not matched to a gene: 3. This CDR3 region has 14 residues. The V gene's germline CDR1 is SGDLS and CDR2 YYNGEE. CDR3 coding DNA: TGTGCCAGCAGCGAGGACAGGGGGTTTCAGCCCCAGCATTTT. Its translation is CASSEDRGFQPQHF.

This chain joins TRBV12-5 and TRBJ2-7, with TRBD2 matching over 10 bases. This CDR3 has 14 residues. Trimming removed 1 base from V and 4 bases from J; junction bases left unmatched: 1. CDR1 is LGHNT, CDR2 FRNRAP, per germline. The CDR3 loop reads CASGLGTSGYEQYF. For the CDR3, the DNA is TGTGCTAGTGGTTTGGGGACTAGCGGTTACGAGCAGTACTTC.

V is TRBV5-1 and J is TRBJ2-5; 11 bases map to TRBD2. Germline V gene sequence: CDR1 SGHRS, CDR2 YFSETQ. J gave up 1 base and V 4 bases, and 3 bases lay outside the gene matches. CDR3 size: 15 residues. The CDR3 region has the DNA TGCGCCAGCAGCCCGGGACTAGCGGCCCAAGAGACCCAGTACTTC. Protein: CASSPGLAAQETQYF.